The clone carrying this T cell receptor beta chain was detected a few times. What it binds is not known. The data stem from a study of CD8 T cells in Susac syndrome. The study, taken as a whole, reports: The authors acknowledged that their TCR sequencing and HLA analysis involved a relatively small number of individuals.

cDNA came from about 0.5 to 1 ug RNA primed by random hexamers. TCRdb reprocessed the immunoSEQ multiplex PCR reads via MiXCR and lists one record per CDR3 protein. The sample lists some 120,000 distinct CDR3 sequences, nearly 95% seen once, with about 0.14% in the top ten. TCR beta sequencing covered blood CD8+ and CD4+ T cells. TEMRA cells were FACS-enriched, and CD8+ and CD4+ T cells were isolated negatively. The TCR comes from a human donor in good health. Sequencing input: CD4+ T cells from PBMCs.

In DNA form, the CDR3 reads TGTGCCAGCAGAGCAAACGACGAGCAGTACTTC. It encodes CASRANDEQYF. The gene calls are TRBV6-6 and TRBJ2-7; D unresolved. V was pared by 6 bases and J by 5 bases, with 8 bases between. Germline values: CDR1 MNHNY, CDR2 SVGAGI (reference sequence). CDR3 size: 11 residues.